This T cell receptor beta chain is from a study of blood T cell repertoires in COVID-19. Study processing details: How many nucleated cells were present was estimated from reference gene primer amplification. Generated by immunoSEQ multiplex PCR, the TCRdb table keeps only in-frame clones and is missing some. V, J and clone size were drawn from that table, and D and trimming were deduced from the DNA. The table lists around 300,000 clones, 80% to 95% of them singletons, with approximately 2% in the top ten. V lost 4 bases to trimming and J lost 0 bases; unmatched junction nucleotides: 7. This CDR3 region has 16 residues. Looked up from germline, CDR1 is MDHEN and CDR2 is SYDVKM.

Sequenced material: peripheral blood. This receptor was taken from a woman aged 25 to 39 with COVID-19, enrolled during active disease. J is TRBJ2-7 and V is TRBV28, with TRBD1 matching 9 bases. The CDR3 spells CASSSSGQGSSYEQYF. CDR3 DNA: TGTGCCAGCAGTTCATCGGGACAGGGAAGCTCCTACGAGCAGTACTTC.